The clone carrying this TCR beta chain was seen repeatedly, ten times or more. This sample was included in a study of T-cell memory formation after mild COVID-19. The CDR3 contains 15 residues. The J segment lost 5 bases and the V segment lost 4 bases, leaving 3 bases of the junction unmatched. 5'RACE with constant-segment primers built TCRalpha and TCRbeta cDNA libraries with UMIs. TCRdb used MiXCR to reprocess the 5' RACE reads, holding one entry per CDR3 protein. Of approximately 150,000 distinct CDR3 sequences in the sample, over 15% were seen once. V gene TRBV12-3 or TRBV12-4 combines with J gene TRBJ2-2; 11 nucleotides align to TRBD1. The source material was PBMCs or a T cell subset sorted from them (not recorded which). This clonotype originated in an adult woman who had mild COVID-19 (a few samples of this study predate the infection). Cell type and time point are not known. The CDR3 DNA reads as TGTGCCAGCAGTTCCGGGACAGGGGGAACCGGGGAGCTGTTTTTT. Its translation: CASSSGTGGTGELFF.